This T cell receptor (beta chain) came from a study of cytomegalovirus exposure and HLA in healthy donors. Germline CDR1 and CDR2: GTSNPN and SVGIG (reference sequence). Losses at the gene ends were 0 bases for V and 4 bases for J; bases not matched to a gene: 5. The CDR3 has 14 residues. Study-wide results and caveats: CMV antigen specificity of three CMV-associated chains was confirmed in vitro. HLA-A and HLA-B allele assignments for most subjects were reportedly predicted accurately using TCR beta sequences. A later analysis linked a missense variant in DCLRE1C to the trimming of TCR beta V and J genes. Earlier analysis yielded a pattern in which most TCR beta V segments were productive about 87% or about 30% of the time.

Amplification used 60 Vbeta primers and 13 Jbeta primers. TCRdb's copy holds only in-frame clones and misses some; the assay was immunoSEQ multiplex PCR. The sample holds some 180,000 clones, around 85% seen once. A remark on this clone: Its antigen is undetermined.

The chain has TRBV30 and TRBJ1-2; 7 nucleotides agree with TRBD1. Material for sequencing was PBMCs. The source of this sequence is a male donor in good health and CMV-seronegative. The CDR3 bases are TGTGCCTGGAGTGTACGACAGGGTTTCTATGGCTACACCTTC. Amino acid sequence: CAWSVRQGFYGYTF.